These 25 T cell receptor beta chains were sequenced from one sample in a study of T cells in Graves' hyperthyroidism and ophthalmopathy. Regions amplified from RNA transcripts were the TCR beta CDR3 regions. The HTBI primer set was used in a first-round RT-PCR of the TCR CDR3. One entry per CDR3 protein, called by TCRdb with MiXCR from the multiplex PCR reads. Of about 480,000 distinct CDR3 sequences in the sample, around 14% were seen once. The sample consisted of blood. The receptor set was obtained from a woman aged 18-35 years with Graves' hyperthyroidism.

This clonotype appeared many times. The rearrangement uses TRBV20-1 and TRBJ2-1, with TRBD2 matching over 9 bases. Germline CDR1 is DFQATT and CDR2 is SNEGSKA (reference sequence). Losses at the gene ends were 2 bases for V and 3 bases for J; bases not matched to a gene: 5. This CDR3 spans 15 amino acids. CDR3 residues: CSARLAGGDYNEQFF. The CDR3 DNA is TGCAGTGCTAGATTGGCGGGAGGGGACTACAATGAGCAGTTCTTC.

V is TRBV18 and J is TRBJ1-4, with TRBD1 as a possible D gene (6 bases). Germline lookup yields CDR1 KGHSH and CDR2 LQKENI. V shed 1 base and J shed 0 bases, with 12 bases lying between them. This CDR3 is built from 17 residues. CDR3 in amino acids: CASSPRLGGATNEKLFF. CDR3 nucleotide sequence: TGTGCCAGCTCACCACGACTAGGGGGTGCAACTAATGAAAAACTGTTTTTT.

This clonotype was seen a handful of times. The V gene is TRBV6-2 or TRBV6-3, the J gene TRBJ1-2, with D perhaps TRBD1 (6 bases). CDR1 and CDR2 (germline): MNHEY, SVGEGT. Deletions cut 0 bases from V and 14 bases from J, with 22 bases between. This CDR3 has 15 residues. The CDR3 DNA is TGTGCCAGCAGTTACTCGATTTTAGGAAGCGAGGGGGAAACCTTC. This codes for CASSYSILGSEGETF.

This clonotype has a handful of counts. The chain employs TRBV6-1 and TRBJ2-7; D is uncertain. CDR3 length equals 13 residues. Trimming removed 3 bases from V and 9 bases from J, with 15 bases in between. CDR1 and CDR2 from the germline V gene are MNHNS and SASEGT. CDR3 protein: CASSEVFQVVQYV. CDR3 nucleotides: TGTGCCAGCAGTGAGGTTTTCCAGGTTGTGCAGTACGTC.

This clonotype was detected ten times or more. The gene calls are TRBV28 and TRBJ1-4; D is perhaps TRBD1 (5 bases). The CDR3 covers 16 residues. The germline V and J ends were trimmed by 4 bases and 4 bases, with 16 bases remaining between them. Per germline, CDR1 MDHEN and CDR2 SYDVKM. The CDR3: CASSSSTGEDNEKLFF. The CDR3 bases are TGTGCCAGCAGTTCCTCGACGGGGGAGGATAATGAAAAACTGTTTTTT.

Remarks on this clonotype: This could be a read error, since a much larger clone is one nucleotide away. This chain joins TRBV3-1 and TRBJ1-5; the D is unclear. Germline V lookup: CDR1 LGHDT, CDR2 YNNKEL (reference sequence). The CDR3 extends over 13 amino acids. The CDR3 bases are TGTGCCAGCAGCCAAGACACCAATCAGTCCCAGCATTTT. Translation: CASSQDTNQSQHF.

The rearrangement links TRBV15 to TRBJ2-5; 7 bases agree with TRBD1. Per germline, CDR1 LNHNV and CDR2 YYDKDF (reference sequence). This CDR3 comprises 15 residues. After removal of 1 base from V and 2 bases from J, the junction contained 4 bases not matched to a gene. The CDR3 DNA is TGTGCCACCAGCAGAGGATTGGGACAGCAAGAGACCCAGTACTTC. Translation gives CATSRGLGQQETQYF. Full variable domain (remainder filled in from reference TRBV15 and TRBJ2-5): DAMVIQNPRYQVTQFGKPVTLSCSQTLNHNVMYWYQQKSSQAPKLLFHYYDKDFNNEADTPDNFQSRRPNTSFCFLDIRSPGLGDTAMYLCATSRGLGQQETQYFGPGTRLLVL.

The V gene is TRBV12-3 or TRBV12-4, the J gene TRBJ1-6; tentatively, D is TRBD1 (5 bases). This CDR3 spans 15 amino acids. Trimming stripped 6 bases from V and 11 bases from J, with 20 bases between. CDR3 in DNA: TGTGCCAGCAGCGCTGGTCTAGGGGCGCAGACACCCCTCCACTTT. Encoded protein: CASSAGLGAQTPLHF.

This clonotype has at least ten counts. This chain connects TRBV30 to TRBJ2-1, with 10 nucleotides matching TRBD2. With 7 bases clipped from V and 4 bases from J, the junction kept 7 bases outside the gene matches. CDR3 size: 14 residues. Germline V gene lookup returns CDR1 GTSNPN and CDR2 SVGIG (reference sequence). The CDR3 loop reads CASTGTSVYNEQFF. The DNA for the CDR3 is TGTGCCTCCACCGGGACTAGCGTATACAATGAGCAGTTCTTC.

A remark on this clonotype: This CDR3 is missing its conserved last phenylalanine or tryptophan, likely due to a read error. The chain is built from TRBV30 and TRBJ2-1; maybe TRBD2 (6 bases). The V and J ends lost 5 bases and 3 bases respectively, with 17 bases between them. The length of the CDR3 is 15 residues. Germline values: CDR1 GTSNPN, CDR2 SVGIG (reference sequence). The CDR3 here is CAWGGNSGLYNEQFV. The CDR3 DNA reads TGTGCCTGGGGGGGGAATAGCGGTCTCTACAATGAGCAGTTCGTC.

This clonotype was observed at least ten times. This chain links TRBV2 with TRBJ1-4; TRBD1 might be the D (5 bases). The CDR3 consists of 14 residues. Germline V gene lookup returns CDR1 SNHLY and CDR2 FYNNEI. Trimming removed 4 bases from V and 4 bases from J, with 10 bases in between. The CDR3 region is CASSVQEINEKLFF. For the CDR3, the DNA is TGTGCCAGCAGTGTACAGGAGATTAATGAAAAACTGTTTTTT. Complete variable domain (other parts from reference TRBV2 and TRBJ1-4): EPEVTQTPSHQVTQMGQEVILRCVPISNHLYFYWYRQILGQKVEFLVSFYNNEISEKSEIFDDQFSVERPDGSNFTLKIRSTKLEDSAMYFCASSVQEINEKLFFGSGTQLSVL.

Notes on this clonotype: Given a much more abundant clone one base away, this may be a read error. The rearrangement uses TRBV11-3 and TRBJ2-3; maybe TRBD1 (6 bases). The CDR3 has 13 residues. Trimming took off 5 bases at V and 5 bases at J, with 11 bases between the two ends. The germline CDR1 and CDR2 sequences are SGHNT and YENEEA. The DNA for the CDR3 is TGTGCCAGCAGCCTACAGGGAGAAGATACGCAGTATTTT. It yields the protein CASSLQGEDTQYF.

This clonotype came up many times. CDR3 bases: TGTGCCAGCAGTGAGATTGTAAACAATGAGCAGTTCTTC. This translates into CASSEIVNNEQFF. J is TRBJ2-1 and V is TRBV2; D is unresolved. The CDR3 is 13 amino acids. CDR1 is SNHLY, CDR2 FYNNEI, per germline. Trimming shortened V by 3 bases and J by 5 bases, and 8 bases separated the two germline ends.

The chain joins TRBV19 to TRBJ1-1; no clear D gene. CDR3 length: 13 amino acids. Between the trimmed V and J ends, which lost 3 bases and 3 bases, there was a span of 8 bases. The V gene's germline CDR1 is LNHDA and CDR2 SQIVND (reference sequence). The DNA of the CDR3 is TGTGCCAGTAGTATGGCCGGGGACACTGAAGCTTTCTTT. Protein: CASSMAGDTEAFF.

This clonotype came up many times. The J gene is TRBJ1-5, the V gene TRBV20-1; 7 bases are shared with TRBD1. The CDR3 runs to 15 residues. The V segment lost 6 bases and the J segment 2 bases; nucleotides outside the gene matches: 10. CDR1 and CDR2 from the germline V gene are DFQATT and SNEGSKA (reference sequence). The CDR3 sequence: CSALKGTAGNQPQHF. As DNA, the CDR3 is TGCAGTGCCCTAAAGGGGACAGCGGGCAATCAGCCCCAGCATTTT.

This clonotype was seen ten or more times. The chain employs TRBV30 and TRBJ2-5; D is uncertain. The CDR3 length is 12 residues. The germline gives CDR1 GTSNPN, CDR2 SVGIG (reference sequence). Trimming stripped 0 bases from V and 5 bases from J, with 7 bases between. CDR3 in amino acids: CAWSVLEETQYF. The CDR3 DNA follows: TGTGCCTGGAGTGTACTTGAGGAGACCCAGTACTTC.

In nucleotides, the CDR3 is TGTGCCAGCGCCCCCGGCTCCTACAATGAGCAGTTCTTC. Translation gives CASAPGSYNEQFF. The rearrangement uses TRBV9 and TRBJ2-1; the D is unclear. Germline lookup yields CDR1 SGDLS and CDR2 YYNGEE. CDR3 length: 13 amino acids. V gave up 7 bases and J gave up 0 bases, with 8 bases separating them. Looking up the rest from reference TRBV9 and TRBJ2-1 gives the full variable domain: DSGVTQTPKHLITATGQRVTLRCSPRSGDLSVYWYQQSLDQGLQFLIQYYNGEERAKGNILERFSAQQFPDLHSELNLSSLELGDSALYFCASAPGSYNEQFFGPGTRLTVL.

This rearrangement joins TRBV29-1 to TRBJ2-1; TRBD2 matches 12 bases. CDR1 and CDR2 from the germline V gene are SQVTM and ANQGSEA. With V trimmed by 3 bases and J by 5 bases, 8 bases remained unmatched. CDR3 length: 16 residues. The CDR3 DNA reads as TGCAGCGTTGACCCCGGGACTAGCGGGCTGGACAATGAGCAGTTCTTC. As protein: CSVDPGTSGLDNEQFF.

In this sample, this clonotype turned up many times. The chain couples TRBV3-1 to TRBJ1-1; no reliable D call. CDR3 length: 15 amino acids. Trimming stripped 1 base from V and 1 base from J, with 10 bases between. CDR1 and CDR2 from the germline V gene are LGHDT and YNNKEL (reference sequence). The CDR3 DNA follows: TGTGCCAGCAGCCAAGTTACAAGACAGAACACTGAAGCTTTCTTT. This encodes CASSQVTRQNTEAFF.

This clonotype was observed a few times. The chain combines TRBV10-2 with TRBJ1-1; D perhaps matches TRBD1 (5 bases). The ends were cut back, 8 bases at V and 10 bases at J, with 23 bases in the middle. The germline V gene has CDR1 WSHSY and CDR2 SAAADI. The CDR3 contains 14 residues. This CDR3 reads CASVGREPLVGAFF. The CDR3 bases are TGCGCCAGCGTGGGACGGGAGCCCCTAGTTGGAGCTTTCTTT.

This clonotype was counted ten times or more. The V gene is TRBV9, the J gene TRBJ1-1; no clear D gene. Trimming shortened V by 2 bases and J by 3 bases, and 8 bases separated the two germline ends. Germline CDR1 reads SGDLS; CDR2 reads YYNGEE. The CDR3 has 13 residues. The CDR3 sequence: CASSVGGDTEAFF. The CDR3 DNA sequence: TGTGCCAGCAGCGTTGGCGGGGACACTGAAGCTTTCTTT.

This clonotype came up many times. The DNA for the CDR3 is TGTGCCAGCAGTTTCACGACAGGGGTTAACACTGAAGCTTTCTTT. It translates to CASSFTTGVNTEAFF. The V gene is TRBV12-3 or TRBV12-4, the J gene TRBJ1-1; 8 bases are shared with TRBD1. V lost 3 bases, J lost 2 bases, and 5 bases stayed unmatched. The CDR3 has 15 amino acids.

This chain links TRBV14 with TRBJ1-1, with 7 bases fitting TRBD1. The CDR3 contains 15 residues. Germline lookup yields CDR1 SGHDN and CDR2 FVKESK. The V segment lost 4 bases and the J segment 5 bases; nucleotides outside the gene matches: 10. The CDR3 protein is CASSPNRGGRTEAFF. As DNA, the CDR3 is TGTGCCAGCAGCCCTAACAGGGGTGGGAGGACTGAAGCTTTCTTT. The complete variable domain, with remaining parts taken from reference TRBV14 and TRBJ1-1, reads EAGVTQFPSHSVIEKGQTVTLRCDPISGHDNLYWYRRVMGKEIKFLLHFVKESKQDESGMPNNRFLAERTGGTYSTLKVQPAELEDSGVYFCASSPNRGGRTEAFFGQGTRLTVV.

V is TRBV5-6 and J is TRBJ2-7; 14 bases are a match to TRBD2. The CDR3 runs to 15 residues. Germline V gene data show CDR1 as SGHDT and CDR2 as YYEEEE. V lost 4 bases and J lost 9; bases outside the gene matches: 9. In nucleotides, the CDR3 is TGTGCCAGCAGCCCCGGACTAGCGGGAGGCGTCTGGCAGTACTTC. Its translation: CASSPGLAGGVWQYF.

A remark on this clonotype: A clone one base away is much larger, so this may be a read error. The chain joins TRBV5-1 to TRBJ2-1; the D gene is possibly TRBD1 (5 bases). Germline assignment: CDR1 SGHRS and CDR2 YFSETQ. This CDR3 is built from 15 residues. CDR3 nucleotides: TGCGCCAGCAGCCCCGTTCAGGGTGGGAACAATGAGCAGTCCTTC. This codes for CASSPVQGGNNEQSF.